This TCR beta chain was found in a study of vaccination effects on CD4 cells after COVID-19. TCRdb's copy holds only in-frame clones and misses some; the assay was immunoSEQ multiplex PCR. The sample has about 45,000 clones, roughly 80% seen once. Germline loops: CDR1 LGHNA, CDR2 YNFKEQ. Trimming took 2 bases from V and 0 from J; bases not matched to a gene: 7. The CDR3 consists of 18 residues. Concerning this clone: The antigen is undetermined.

Isolating CD4+ T cells followed around nine days of culture. Cultures had half their medium replaced with IL-2 medium on days 3 and 7. This sequence originates from a human donor who had a prior SARS-CoV-2 infection. The chain employs TRBV4-2 and TRBJ2-3; 11 nucleotides match TRBD2. The sample in question was CD4+ T cells from PBMCs cultured without peptide, obtained before COVID-19 vaccination. The DNA of the CDR3 is TGTGCCAGCAGCCAACATCCGCTAGCGGGAGGTAGCACAGATACGCAGTATTTT. This translates into CASSQHPLAGGSTDTQYF.